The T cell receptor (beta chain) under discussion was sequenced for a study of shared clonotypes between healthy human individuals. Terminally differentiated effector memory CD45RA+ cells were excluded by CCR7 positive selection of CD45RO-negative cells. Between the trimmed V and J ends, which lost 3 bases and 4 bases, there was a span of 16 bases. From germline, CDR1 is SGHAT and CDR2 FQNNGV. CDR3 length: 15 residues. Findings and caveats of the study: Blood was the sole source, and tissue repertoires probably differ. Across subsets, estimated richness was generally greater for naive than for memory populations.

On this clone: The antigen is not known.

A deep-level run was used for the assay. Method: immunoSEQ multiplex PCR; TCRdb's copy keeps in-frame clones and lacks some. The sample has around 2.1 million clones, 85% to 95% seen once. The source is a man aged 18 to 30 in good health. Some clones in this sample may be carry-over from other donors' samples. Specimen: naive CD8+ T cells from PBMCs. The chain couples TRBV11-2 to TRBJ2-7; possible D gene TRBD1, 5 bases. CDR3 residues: CASSLKWQGRYEQYF. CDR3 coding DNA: TGTGCCAGCAGCTTGAAATGGCAGGGAAGATACGAGCAGTACTTC.